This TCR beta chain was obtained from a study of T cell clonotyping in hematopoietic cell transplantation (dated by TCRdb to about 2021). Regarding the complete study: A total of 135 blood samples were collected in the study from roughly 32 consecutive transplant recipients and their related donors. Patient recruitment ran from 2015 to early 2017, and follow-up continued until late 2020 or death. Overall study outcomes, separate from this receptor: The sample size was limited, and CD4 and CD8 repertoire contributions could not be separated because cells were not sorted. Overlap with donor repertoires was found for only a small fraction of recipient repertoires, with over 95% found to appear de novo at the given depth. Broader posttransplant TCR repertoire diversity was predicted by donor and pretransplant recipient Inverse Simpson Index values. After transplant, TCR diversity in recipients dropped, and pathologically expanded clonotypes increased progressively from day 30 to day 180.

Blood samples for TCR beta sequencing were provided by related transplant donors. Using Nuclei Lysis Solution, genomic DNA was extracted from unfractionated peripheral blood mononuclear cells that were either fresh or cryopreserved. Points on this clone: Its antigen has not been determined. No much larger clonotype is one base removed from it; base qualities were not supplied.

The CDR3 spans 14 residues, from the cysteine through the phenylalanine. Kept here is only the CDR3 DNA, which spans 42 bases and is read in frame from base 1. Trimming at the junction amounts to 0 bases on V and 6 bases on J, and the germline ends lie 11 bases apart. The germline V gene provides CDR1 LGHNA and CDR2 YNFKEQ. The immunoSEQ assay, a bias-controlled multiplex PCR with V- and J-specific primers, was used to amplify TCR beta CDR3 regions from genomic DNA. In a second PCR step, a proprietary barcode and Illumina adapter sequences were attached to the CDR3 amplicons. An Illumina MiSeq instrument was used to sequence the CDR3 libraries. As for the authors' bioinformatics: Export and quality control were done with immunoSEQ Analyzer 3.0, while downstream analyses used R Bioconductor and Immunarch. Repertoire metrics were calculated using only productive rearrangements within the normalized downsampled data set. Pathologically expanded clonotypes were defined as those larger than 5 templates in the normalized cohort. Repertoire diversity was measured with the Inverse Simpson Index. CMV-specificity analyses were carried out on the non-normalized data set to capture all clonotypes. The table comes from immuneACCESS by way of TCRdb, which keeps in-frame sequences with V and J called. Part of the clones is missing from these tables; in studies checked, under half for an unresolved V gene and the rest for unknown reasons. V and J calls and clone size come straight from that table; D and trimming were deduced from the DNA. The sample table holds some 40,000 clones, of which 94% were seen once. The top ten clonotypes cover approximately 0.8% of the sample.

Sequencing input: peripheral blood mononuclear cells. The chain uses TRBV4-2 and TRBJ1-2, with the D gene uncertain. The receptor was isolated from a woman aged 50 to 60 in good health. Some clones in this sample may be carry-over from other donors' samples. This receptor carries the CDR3 CASSQDQTGDGYTF. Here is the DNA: TGTGCCAGCAGCCAAGATCAGACTGGGGATGGCTACACCTTC.